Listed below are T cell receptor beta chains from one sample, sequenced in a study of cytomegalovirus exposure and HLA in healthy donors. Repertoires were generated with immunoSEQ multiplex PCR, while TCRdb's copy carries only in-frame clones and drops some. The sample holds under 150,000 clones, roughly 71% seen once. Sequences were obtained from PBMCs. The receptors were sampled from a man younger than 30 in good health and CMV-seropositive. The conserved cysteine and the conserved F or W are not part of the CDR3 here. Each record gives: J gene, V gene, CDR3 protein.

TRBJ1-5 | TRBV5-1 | ASRQGIGNQPQH
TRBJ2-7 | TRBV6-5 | ASSYSTAGGYEQY
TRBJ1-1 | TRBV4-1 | ASSQEVQGLRTEAF
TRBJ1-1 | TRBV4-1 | ASSHLQLNTEAF
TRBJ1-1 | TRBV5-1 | ASSLQGASTEAF
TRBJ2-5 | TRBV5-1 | ASSFAGGGETQY
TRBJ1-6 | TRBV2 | ASMLFTGGGSPLH
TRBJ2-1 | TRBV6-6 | ASSYPEGIEQF
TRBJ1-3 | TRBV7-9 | ASSLGGFGNTIY
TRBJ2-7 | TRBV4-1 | ASSNLGGFYEQY
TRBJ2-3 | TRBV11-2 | ASSFSGGTDTQY
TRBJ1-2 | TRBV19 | ASSGQAPNLYGYT
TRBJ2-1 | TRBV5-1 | ASSLASEQF
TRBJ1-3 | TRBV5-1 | ASSLDPRGAGNTIY